This T cell receptor beta chain was recovered during a study of blood T cell repertoires in COVID-19. The wider study: The United States, Italy and Spain provided the acute and convalescent COVID-19 samples.

Profiled with immunoSEQ multiplex PCR; TCRdb holds only in-frame clones, not every one. The sample records 300,000 or so clones, roughly 85% being singletons. Sequencing was carried out using PBMCs or T cells enriched from blood (not recorded which). The source of this sequence is a woman aged 40 to 50 with acute COVID-19.

CDR3 residues: CASVVSGVFDEQYF. The CDR3 DNA reads TGTGCCAGCGTCGTTTCAGGGGTTTTCGACGAGCAGTACTTC. V gene TRBV2 combines with J gene TRBJ2-7, with a tentative D call TRBD1 (6 bases). Germline CDR1 is SNHLY and CDR2 is FYNNEI. This CDR3 region has 14 residues. V was cut by 8 bases and J by 5 bases, with 19 bases left in between.